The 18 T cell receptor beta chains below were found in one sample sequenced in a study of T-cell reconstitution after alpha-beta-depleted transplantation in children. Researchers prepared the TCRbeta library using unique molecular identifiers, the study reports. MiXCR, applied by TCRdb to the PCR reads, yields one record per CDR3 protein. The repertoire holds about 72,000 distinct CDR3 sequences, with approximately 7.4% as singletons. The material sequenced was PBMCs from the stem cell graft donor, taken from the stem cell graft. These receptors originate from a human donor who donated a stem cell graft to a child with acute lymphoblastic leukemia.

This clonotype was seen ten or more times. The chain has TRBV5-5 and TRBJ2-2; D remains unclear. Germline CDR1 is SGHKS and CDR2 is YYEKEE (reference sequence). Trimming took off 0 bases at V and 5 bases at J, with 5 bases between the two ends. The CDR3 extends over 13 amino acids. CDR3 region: CASSLVGTGELFF. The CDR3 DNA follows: TGTGCCAGCAGCTTGGTAGGAACCGGGGAGCTGTTTTTT.

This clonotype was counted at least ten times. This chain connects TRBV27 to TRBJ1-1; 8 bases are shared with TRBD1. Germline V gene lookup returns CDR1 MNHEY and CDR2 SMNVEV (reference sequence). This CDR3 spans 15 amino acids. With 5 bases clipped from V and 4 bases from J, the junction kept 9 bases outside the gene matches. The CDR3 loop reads CASSPGQGGGTEAFF. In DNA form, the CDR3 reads TGTGCCAGCAGTCCAGGACAGGGCGGGGGCACTGAAGCTTTCTTT.

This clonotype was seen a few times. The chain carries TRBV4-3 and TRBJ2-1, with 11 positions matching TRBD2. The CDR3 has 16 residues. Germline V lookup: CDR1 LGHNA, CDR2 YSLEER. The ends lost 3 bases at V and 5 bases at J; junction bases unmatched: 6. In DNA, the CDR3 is TGCGCCAGCAGCCAGCACACTAGCGGGGGCGACAATGAGCAGTTCTTC. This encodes CASSQHTSGGDNEQFF.

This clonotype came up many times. The CDR3 bases are TGTGCCATCGGGGTTACAGGCCTTGATGGCTACACCTTC. It translates to CAIGVTGLDGYTF. This rearrangement joins TRBV10-3 to TRBJ1-2; D perhaps matches TRBD1 (5 bases). The CDR3 totals 13 residues. The V end was cut by 8 bases, the J end by 6 bases, with 16 bases between. Looked up from germline, CDR1 is ENHRY and CDR2 is SYGVKD.

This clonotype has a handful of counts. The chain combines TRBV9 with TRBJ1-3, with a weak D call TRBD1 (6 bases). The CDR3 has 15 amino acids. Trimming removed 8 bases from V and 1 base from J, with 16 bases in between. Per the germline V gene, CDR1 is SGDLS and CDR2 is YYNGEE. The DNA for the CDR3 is TGTGCCAGTAGCCGGGGGGGGCCATCTGGAAACACCATATATTTT. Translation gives CASSRGGPSGNTIYF.

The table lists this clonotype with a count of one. CDR3 sequence (DNA): TGTGCCAGTAGCGGGACTAGCGGGCCAGATACGCAGTATTTT. As protein: CASSGTSGPDTQYF. This chain joins TRBV19 and TRBJ2-3; 12 bases are shared with TRBD2. Germline CDR1 reads LNHDA; CDR2 reads SQIVND (reference sequence). V dropped 6 bases and J dropped 4; count of bases not matched to a gene: 2. The CDR3 is made up of 14 amino acids.

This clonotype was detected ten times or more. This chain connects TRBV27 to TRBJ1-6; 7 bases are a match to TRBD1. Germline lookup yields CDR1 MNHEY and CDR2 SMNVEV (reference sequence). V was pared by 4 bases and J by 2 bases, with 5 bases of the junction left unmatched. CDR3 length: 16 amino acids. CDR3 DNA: TGTGCCAGCAGTTCCCAGGGGGTCGCCTATAATTCACCCCTCCACTTT. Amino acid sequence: CASSSQGVAYNSPLHF.

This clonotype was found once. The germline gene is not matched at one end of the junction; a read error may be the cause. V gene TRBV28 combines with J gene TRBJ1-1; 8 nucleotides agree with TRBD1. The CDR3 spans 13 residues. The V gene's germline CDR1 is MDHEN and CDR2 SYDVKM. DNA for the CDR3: TGTGCCAGCAGTGGACAGGGACGCTCTGAAGTTTTCTTT. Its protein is CASSGQGRSEVFF.

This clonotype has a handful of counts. CDR3 loop: CASRLATGYTF. The CDR3 region has the DNA TGTGCAAGTCGCTTAGCGACCGGCTACACCTTC. The chain is built from TRBV12-2 and TRBJ1-2. TRBV12-2 is given as a pseudogene. The CDR3 runs 11 residues.

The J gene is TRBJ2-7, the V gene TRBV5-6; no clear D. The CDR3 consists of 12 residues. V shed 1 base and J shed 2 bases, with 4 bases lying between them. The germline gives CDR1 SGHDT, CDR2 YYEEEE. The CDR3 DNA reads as TGTGCCAGCAGCTTGTGGGCCTACGAGCAGTACTTC. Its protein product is CASSLWAYEQYF.

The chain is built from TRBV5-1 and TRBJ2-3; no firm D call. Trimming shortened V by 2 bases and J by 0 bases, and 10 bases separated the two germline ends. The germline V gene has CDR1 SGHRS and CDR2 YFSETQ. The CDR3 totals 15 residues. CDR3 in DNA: TGCGCCAGCAGCTTCTGGGGTGTGAGCACAGATACGCAGTATTTT. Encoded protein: CASSFWGVSTDTQYF.

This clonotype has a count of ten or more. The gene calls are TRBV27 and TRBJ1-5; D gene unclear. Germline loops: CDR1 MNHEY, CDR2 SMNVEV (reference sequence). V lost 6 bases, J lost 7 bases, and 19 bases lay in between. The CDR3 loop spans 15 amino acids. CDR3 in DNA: TGTGCCAGCAGCCGACTCTTAGGGTTCGGCCAGCCCCAGCATTTT. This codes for CASSRLLGFGQPQHF.

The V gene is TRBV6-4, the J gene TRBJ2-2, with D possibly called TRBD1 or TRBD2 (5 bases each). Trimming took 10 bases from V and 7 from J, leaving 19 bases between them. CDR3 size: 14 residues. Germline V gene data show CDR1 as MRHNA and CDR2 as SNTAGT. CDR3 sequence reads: CATRVSGTIGELFF. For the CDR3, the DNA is TGTGCCACAAGGGTCTCGGGGACCATCGGGGAGCTGTTTTTT.

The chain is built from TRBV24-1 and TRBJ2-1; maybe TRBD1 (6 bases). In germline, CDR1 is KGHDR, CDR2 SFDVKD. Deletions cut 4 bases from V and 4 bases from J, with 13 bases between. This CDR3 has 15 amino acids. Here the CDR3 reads CATSDPAGAYNEQFF. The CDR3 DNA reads TGTGCCACCAGTGACCCGGCAGGGGCTTACAATGAGCAGTTCTTC.

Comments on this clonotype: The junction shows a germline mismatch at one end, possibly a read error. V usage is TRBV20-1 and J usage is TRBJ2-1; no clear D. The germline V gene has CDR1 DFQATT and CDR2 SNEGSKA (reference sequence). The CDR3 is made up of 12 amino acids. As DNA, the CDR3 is TGCAGTGCTAGTCGGTTGTACAATGAGCATTTCTTC. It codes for CSASRLYNEHFF.

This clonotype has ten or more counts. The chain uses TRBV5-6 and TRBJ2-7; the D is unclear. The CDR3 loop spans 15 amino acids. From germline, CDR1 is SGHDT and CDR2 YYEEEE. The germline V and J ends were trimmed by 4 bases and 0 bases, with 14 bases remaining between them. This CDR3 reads CASSMIPQSSYEQYF. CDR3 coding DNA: TGTGCCAGCAGCATGATCCCGCAGAGCTCCTACGAGCAGTACTTC.

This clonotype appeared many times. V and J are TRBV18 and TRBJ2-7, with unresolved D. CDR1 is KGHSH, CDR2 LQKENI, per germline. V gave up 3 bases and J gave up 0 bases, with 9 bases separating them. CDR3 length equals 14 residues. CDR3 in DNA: TGTGCCAGCTCACCGGACCGGTCCTCCTACGAGCAGTACTTC. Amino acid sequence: CASSPDRSSYEQYF.

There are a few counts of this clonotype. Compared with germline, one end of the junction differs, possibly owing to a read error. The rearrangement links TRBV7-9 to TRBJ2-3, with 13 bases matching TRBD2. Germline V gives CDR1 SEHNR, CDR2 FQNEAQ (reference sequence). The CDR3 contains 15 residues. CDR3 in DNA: TGTTCCAGCAGGGGGACTAGCGGGATTACAGATACGCAGTATTTT. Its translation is CSSRGTSGITDTQYF.